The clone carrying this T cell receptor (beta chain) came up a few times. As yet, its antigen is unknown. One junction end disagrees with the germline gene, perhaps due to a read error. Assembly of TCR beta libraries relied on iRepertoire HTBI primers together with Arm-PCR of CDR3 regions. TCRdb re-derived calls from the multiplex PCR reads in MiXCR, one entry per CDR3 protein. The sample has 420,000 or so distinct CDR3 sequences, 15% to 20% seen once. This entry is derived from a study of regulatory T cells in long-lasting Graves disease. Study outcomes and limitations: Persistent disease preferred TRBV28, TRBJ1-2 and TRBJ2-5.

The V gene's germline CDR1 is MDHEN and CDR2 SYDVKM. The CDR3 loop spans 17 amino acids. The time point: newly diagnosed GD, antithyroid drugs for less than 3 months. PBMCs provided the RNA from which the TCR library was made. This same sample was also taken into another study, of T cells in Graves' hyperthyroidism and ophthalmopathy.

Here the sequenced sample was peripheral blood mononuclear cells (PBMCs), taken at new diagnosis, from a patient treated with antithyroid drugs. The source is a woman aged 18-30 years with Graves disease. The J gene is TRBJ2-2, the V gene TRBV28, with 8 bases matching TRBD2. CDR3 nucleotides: TGTGCCAGCAGTTTAACCGGGTTAGCGGGGAACACCGGGGCGCTGTTTTTT. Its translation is CASSLTGLAGNTGALFF.